The next 7 T cell receptor beta chains were all read from a single sample in a study of PD-L1 blockade in urothelial cancer. Time point specified: pretreatment peripheral blood. Measured with immunoSEQ multiplex PCR; TCRdb has only the in-frame clones, and not every one. The sample comprises some 43,000 clones, about 84% of which are singletons, and roughly 16% rests with the top ten. This specimen was PBMCs, taken around atezolizumab (anti-PD-L1) treatment. The receptors stem from a man aged 60 to 75 with urothelial cancer.

This chain links TRBV5-1 with TRBJ2-1; 10 nucleotides align to TRBD2. Germline CDR1 and CDR2: SGHRS and YFSETQ. This CDR3 contains 18 residues. Trimming took 6 bases from V and 2 from J; bases not matched to a gene: 14. CDR3 in DNA: TGCGCCAGCACCCAACTAGCGGGGCCCCTCCAAACCTACAATGAGCAGTTCTTC. It specifies CASTQLAGPLQTYNEQFF.

This clone was seen only a few times. The CDR3 sequence: CAIRGTVGNEKLFF. In DNA, the CDR3 is TGTGCCATCAGAGGGACAGTGGGGAATGAAAAACTGTTTTTT. The rearrangement links TRBV10-3 to TRBJ1-4; 7 bases are a match to TRBD1. The V and J ends lost 6 bases and 5 bases, in that order; junction bases with no gene match: 6. The CDR3 covers 14 residues. Germline values: CDR1 ENHRY, CDR2 SYGVKD.

This sequence joins TRBV19 and TRBJ1-5; 11 bases align to TRBD1. The CDR3 has 16 amino acids. J was trimmed by 2 bases and V by 5 bases; bases with no gene match: 5. In germline, CDR1 is LNHDA, CDR2 SQIVND (reference sequence). The CDR3 DNA is TGTGCCAGTAGTCCGAGGGACAGGGGGGGCAATCAGCCCCAGCATTTT. This encodes CASSPRDRGGNQPQHF.

The chain joins TRBV7-9 to TRBJ2-7; TRBD1 matches at 10 bases. The germline V gene encodes CDR1 SEHNR and CDR2 FQNEAQ (reference sequence). The CDR3 runs 17 residues. Trimming at V came to 5 bases and at J to 3 bases, leaving 13 bases not matched to a gene. CDR3 sequence (DNA): TGTGCCAGCAGCCCCTCGGGACAGGGGATTCGGTACTACGAGCAGTACTTC. It is translated as CASSPSGQGIRYYEQYF.

This clone was recorded a few times. The rearrangement uses TRBV5-1 and TRBJ2-3, with 9 positions matching TRBD2. The trim removed 0 bases at V and 4 bases at J, leaving 3 bases unmatched. Germline loops: CDR1 SGHRS, CDR2 YFSETQ. The CDR3 extends over 15 amino acids. The DNA of the CDR3 is TGCGCCAGCAGCTTGGGGTTAGCGGGGGCAGATACGCAGTATTTT. Its translation: CASSLGLAGADTQYF.

There are a few counts of this clone. The gene calls are TRBV16 and TRBJ2-7, with 8 bases matching TRBD2. This CDR3 is built from 17 residues. Germline CDR1 and CDR2: KGHSY and FQNENV. V lost 2 bases, J lost 3 bases, and 12 bases stayed unmatched. The CDR3 DNA reads as TGTGCCAGCAGCCAAGGTCTTAAAGCGGGAGAGAGCTACGAGCAGTACTTC. Amino acid sequence: CASSQGLKAGESYEQYF.

J is TRBJ2-4 and V is TRBV18; 7 positions match TRBD2. Trimming at V came to 0 bases and at J to 9 bases, leaving 5 bases not matched to a gene. The V gene's germline CDR1 is KGHSH and CDR2 LQKENI. This CDR3 has 14 residues. The DNA of the CDR3 is TGTGCCAGCTCACCACCCGCGGGAGTACCCATTCAGTACTTC. It translates to CASSPPAGVPIQYF.